Each of the 27 T cell receptor beta chains below was sequenced from the same sample in a study of OX40 agonist ivuxolimab in advanced cancers. The method was immunoSEQ multiplex PCR; TCRdb's version includes in-frame clones alone and lacks a portion of them. Among 50,000 or so clones, just under 95% were seen once, and the ten largest hold roughly a quarter. Here the sequenced sample was CD4+ or CD8+ T cells sorted from blood, taken in a trial of the OX40 agonist ivuxolimab. All receptors come from an adult with an advanced solid tumor such as melanoma, head and neck, liver or kidney cancer.

This clone was counted a few times. The chain combines TRBV19 with TRBJ2-2; 9 bases agree with TRBD2. The J segment lost 3 bases and the V segment lost 8 bases, leaving 7 bases of the junction unmatched. The CDR3 has 15 amino acids. Germline-derived CDR1 and CDR2 are LNHDA and SQIVND (reference sequence). CDR3 in DNA: TGTGCCAGTTGCCCAATAGCGGGAGACACCGGGGAGCTGTTTTTT. This codes for CASCPIAGDTGELFF. The variable domain in full, completed from reference TRBV19 and TRBJ2-2, reads DGGITQSPKYLFRKEGQNVTLSCEQNLNHDAMYWYRQDPGQGLRLIYYSQIVNDFQKGDIAEGYSVSREKKESFPLTVTSAQKNPTAFYLCASCPIAGDTGELFFGEGSRLTVL.

The chain combines TRBV4-1 with TRBJ1-2, with TRBD1 as a possible D gene (5 bases). The CDR3 is made up of 13 amino acids. Trimming cost V 0 bases and J 5 bases, with 7 bases left between them. CDR1 is MGHRA and CDR2 is YSYEKL in the germline V gene. In nucleotides, the CDR3 is TGCGCCAGCAGCCAAGACGGGGGTTATGGCTACACCTTC. Translating it yields CASSQDGGYGYTF.

This clone was counted once. The chain joins TRBV12-5 to TRBJ1-2; 7 nucleotides line up with TRBD1. The CDR3 is made up of 16 amino acids. The V gene's germline CDR1 is LGHNT and CDR2 FRNRAP. V dropped 2 bases and J dropped 3; count of bases not matched to a gene: 9. DNA of the CDR3: TGTGCTAGTGGTTTGTCGAACAGGGGAGGTGACTATGGCTACACCTTC. As protein: CASGLSNRGGDYGYTF.

The chain combines TRBV19 with TRBJ1-3; the D is unclear. The CDR3 is 14 residues long. Germline CDR1 and CDR2: LNHDA and SQIVND (reference sequence). V was clipped by 6 bases and J by 0 bases, with 9 bases between them. The CDR3 loop is CASRTSLSGNTIYF. The CDR3 DNA reads TGTGCCAGTAGGACGTCGCTCTCTGGAAACACCATATATTTT. The variable domain in full, completed from reference TRBV19 and TRBJ1-3, reads DGGITQSPKYLFRKEGQNVTLSCEQNLNHDAMYWYRQDPGQGLRLIYYSQIVNDFQKGDIAEGYSVSREKKESFPLTVTSAQKNPTAFYLCASRTSLSGNTIYFGEGSWLTVV.

The chain employs TRBV5-6 and TRBJ2-7, with a weak D call TRBD1 (6 bases). V lost 3 bases, J lost 5 bases, and 18 bases lay in between. The CDR3 loop spans 15 amino acids. Germline V gene sequence: CDR1 SGHDT, CDR2 YYEEEE. The CDR3 here is CASSWGWDPGDEQYF. CDR3 bases: TGTGCCAGCAGCTGGGGGTGGGACCCAGGGGACGAGCAGTACTTC.

This chain connects TRBV19 to TRBJ2-2, with 10 bases lining up with TRBD2. The germline V gene has CDR1 LNHDA and CDR2 SQIVND (reference sequence). The CDR3 has 15 amino acids. V was clipped by 9 bases and J by 6 bases; unmatched bases: 10. CDR3 DNA sequence: TGTGCCAGCACAACTAGCGGGAATATGGCCGGGGAGCTGTTTTTT. Protein: CASTTSGNMAGELFF.

This chain uses TRBV28 with TRBJ1-2, with D maybe TRBD1 (6 bases). V lost 6 bases and J 2 bases, leaving 16 bases between the germline ends. Germline values: CDR1 MDHEN, CDR2 SYDVKM. This CDR3 region has 15 residues. CDR3 bases: TGTGCCAGCAGCCCCCGGGGGGCGTCCAACTATGGCTACACCTTC. It specifies CASSPRGASNYGYTF.

This clone was observed a single time. The gene calls are TRBV6-5 and TRBJ2-2; D is possibly TRBD2 (6 bases). Between the trimmed V and J ends, which lost 0 bases and 1 base, there was a span of 9 bases. The germline CDR1 and CDR2 sequences are MNHEY and SVGAGI. This CDR3 is 16 amino acids long. This CDR3 reads CASSYSGRGNTGELFF. For the CDR3, the DNA is TGTGCCAGCAGTTACTCGGGGCGGGGGAACACCGGGGAGCTGTTTTTT.

The V call is TRBV5-4, the J call TRBJ2-7; D might be TRBD1 (5 bases). V shed 3 bases and J shed 3 bases, with 19 bases lying between them. This CDR3 contains 16 residues. Germline loops: CDR1 SGHNT, CDR2 YYREEE (reference sequence). The CDR3 protein is CASSSNTVFRGYEQYF. The CDR3 coding sequence is TGTGCCAGCAGCTCGAATACGGTGTTTAGGGGCTACGAGCAGTACTTC.

This chain joins TRBV28 and TRBJ2-1, with TRBD2 as a possible D gene (5 bases). Trimming shortened V by 6 bases and J by 7 bases, and 13 bases separated the two germline ends. The CDR3 length is 13 residues. CDR1 and CDR2 (germline): MDHEN, SYDVKM. In DNA, the CDR3 is TGTGCCAGCAGCCTCGCCCCGGGGAATGAGCAGTTCTTC. Translation gives CASSLAPGNEQFF.

This sequence joins TRBV6-6 and TRBJ1-2; 9 positions agree with TRBD1. Germline V gives CDR1 MNHNY, CDR2 SVGAGI (reference sequence). The CDR3 is 14 residues long. V lost 2 bases, J lost 10 bases, and 8 bases stayed unmatched. CDR3 loop: CASSYIQGAWDYTF. In nucleotides, the CDR3 is TGTGCCAGCAGTTACATACAGGGGGCTTGGGACTACACCTTC.

V is TRBV28 and J is TRBJ2-4, with 12 bases lining up with TRBD2. Germline CDR1 MDHEN, CDR2 SYDVKM. V trimming: 2 bases; J trimming: 5 bases; junction bases outside the gene matches: 4. This CDR3 spans 16 amino acids. The CDR3 bases are TGTGCCAGCAGTTTAAGACTAGCGGGAGTGGAAAACATTCAGTACTTC. Residues: CASSLRLAGVENIQYF.

This rearrangement joins TRBV16 to TRBJ2-7; D is possibly TRBD1 (6 bases). V gave up 1 base and J gave up 2 bases, with 9 bases separating them. Germline loops: CDR1 KGHSY, CDR2 FQNENV. The length of the CDR3 is 14 residues. The CDR3 reads CASSQLAGAYEQYF. DNA for the CDR3: TGTGCCAGCAGCCAATTAGCAGGGGCCTACGAGCAGTACTTC.

CDR3 residues: CASIPNPGVDEYEQYF. The CDR3 region has the DNA TGTGCCAGCATTCCTAATCCGGGGGTCGACGAATACGAGCAGTACTTC. The V call is TRBV5-4, the J call TRBJ2-7, with D perhaps matching TRBD2 (6 bases). Germline lookup yields CDR1 SGHNT and CDR2 YYREEE (reference sequence). The CDR3 is 16 residues long. V was trimmed by 6 bases and J by 4 bases, leaving 23 bases between them.

The V call is TRBV6-1, the J call TRBJ1-1; D is unresolved. The length of the CDR3 is 11 residues. Germline CDR1 reads MNHNS; CDR2 reads SASEGT. Between the trimmed V and J ends, which lost 1 base and 8 bases, there was a span of 5 bases. CDR3 sequence reads: CASSEGWEAFF. The DNA of the CDR3 is TGTGCCAGCAGTGAAGGGTGGGAAGCTTTCTTT.

The chain links TRBV6-5 to TRBJ2-1; D is undetermined. The CDR3 has 15 amino acids. Germline lookup yields CDR1 MNHEY and CDR2 SVGAGI. V shed 2 bases and J shed 8 bases, with 16 bases lying between them. DNA for the CDR3: TGTGCCAGCAGTTACGGTCTCCCCATCGCGTATGAGCAGTTCTTC. Translating gives CASSYGLPIAYEQFF.

The CDR3 coding sequence is TGCAGCGTCGACCCGGGACAGGGCTCTTACGAGCAGTACTTC. It specifies CSVDPGQGSYEQYF. V and J are TRBV29-1 and TRBJ2-7; the match to TRBD1 covers 9 bases. The CDR3 extends over 14 amino acids. Germline V gene lookup returns CDR1 SQVTM and CDR2 ANQGSEA. V lost 6 bases to trimming and J lost 4 bases; unmatched junction nucleotides: 10.

J is TRBJ1-1 and V is TRBV6-6, with D possibly being TRBD1 (5 bases). This CDR3 is built from 13 residues. V was trimmed by 2 bases and J by 5 bases, leaving 9 bases between them. The germline gives CDR1 MNHNY, CDR2 SVGAGI (reference sequence). The CDR3 DNA follows: TGTGCCAGCAGTTACGAGGGGCATACTGAAGCTTTCTTT. It yields the protein CASSYEGHTEAFF.

This chain uses TRBV6-6 with TRBJ2-1; 7 bases fit TRBD2. Germline CDR1 reads MNHNY; CDR2 reads SVGAGI (reference sequence). The length of the CDR3 is 15 residues. The V and J ends lost 2 bases and 0 bases, in that order; junction bases with no gene match: 1. For the CDR3, the DNA is TGTGCCAGCAGTTACGGCGGGAGCTCCTACAATGAGCAGTTCTTC. Translated, it gives CASSYGGSSYNEQFF.

This chain connects TRBV5-1 to TRBJ2-1; TRBD1 matches 7 bases. The CDR3 consists of 14 residues. The ends lost 1 base at V and 7 bases at J; junction bases unmatched: 5. Germline CDR1 and CDR2: SGHRS and YFSETQ. CDR3 DNA sequence: TGCGCCAGCAGCTTGAGAGGGGGCGGTAATGAGCAGTTCTTC. Translated, it gives CASSLRGGGNEQFF.

The chain employs TRBV7-8 and TRBJ2-6, with D uncertain. Trimming left V 5 bases short and J 1 base short, with 6 bases between. Germline V gives CDR1 SGHVS, CDR2 FQNEAQ. The CDR3 covers 14 residues. The CDR3 bases are TGTGCCAGCAGCGCCACATCTGGGGCCAACGTCCTGACTTTC. This encodes CASSATSGANVLTF. Full variable domain (rest looked up from reference TRBV7-8 and TRBJ2-6): GAGVSQSPRYKVAKRGQDVALRCDPISGHVSLFWYQQALGQGPEFLTYFQNEAQLDKSGLPSDRFFAERPEGSVSTLKIQRTQQEDSAVYLCASSATSGANVLTFGAGSRLTVL.

DNA of the CDR3: TGCGCCAGCAGTGCCAGCGGCTACAATGAGCAGTTCTTC. Protein: CASSASGYNEQFF. This chain uses TRBV10-2 with TRBJ2-1; tentatively, D is TRBD2 (5 bases). The CDR3 consists of 13 residues. V dropped 4 bases and J dropped 3 bases, with 7 bases sitting between them. Per germline, CDR1 WSHSY and CDR2 SAAADI.

The chain links TRBV2 to TRBJ1-6; the match to TRBD1 covers 8 bases. CDR3 length: 18 amino acids. V lost 4 bases and J lost 4; bases outside the gene matches: 12. The germline gives CDR1 SNHLY, CDR2 FYNNEI. The CDR3 here is CASSGFPDRQGYNSPLHF. DNA of the CDR3: TGTGCCAGCAGTGGATTTCCCGACAGACAGGGGTATAATTCACCCCTCCACTTT.

The rearrangement uses TRBV6-4 and TRBJ2-1; 9 nucleotides agree with TRBD2. This CDR3 has 14 amino acids. Losses at the gene ends were 3 bases for V and 6 bases for J; bases not matched to a gene: 3. From germline, CDR1 is MRHNA and CDR2 SNTAGT. CDR3 sequence (DNA): TGTGCCAGCAGTGAGGGTAGCGGGAGCAATGAGCAGTTCTTC. This encodes CASSEGSGSNEQFF.

The V gene is TRBV28, the J gene TRBJ2-7; possibly TRBD2 for D (5 bases). The V end was cut by 3 bases, the J end by 4 bases, with 13 bases between. Germline V gene lookup returns CDR1 MDHEN and CDR2 SYDVKM. CDR3 length: 14 residues. Here the CDR3 DNA reads TGTGCCAGCAGTTTCTTGGAGGAGATTTACGAGCAGTACTTC. Translating it yields CASSFLEEIYEQYF.

The V gene is TRBV7-9, the J gene TRBJ2-2; TRBD1 matches at 7 bases. Germline V gives CDR1 SEHNR, CDR2 FQNEAQ (reference sequence). The CDR3 consists of 16 residues. After removal of 2 bases from V and 5 bases from J, the junction contained 8 bases not matched to a gene. The chain's CDR3 is CASSLLRQGGTGELFF. CDR3 coding DNA: TGTGCCAGCAGCTTACTGCGACAGGGCGGTACCGGGGAGCTGTTTTTT. Using reference TRBV7-9 and TRBJ2-2 for the parts outside the CDR3, the full variable domain is DTGVSQNPRHKITKRGQNVTFRCDPISEHNRLYWYRQTLGQGPEFLTYFQNEAQLEKSRLLSDRFSAERPKGSFSTLEIQRTEQGDSAMYLCASSLLRQGGTGELFFGEGSRLTVL.

The V gene is TRBV28, the J gene TRBJ1-5, with 8 bases lining up with TRBD1. J lost 6 bases, V lost 6 bases, and 1 base had no gene match. The CDR3 loop spans 12 amino acids. CDR1 MDHEN and CDR2 SYDVKM come from the germline V gene. Here the CDR3 reads CASRTGVQPQHF. The DNA of the CDR3 is TGTGCCAGCAGGACAGGGGTTCAGCCCCAGCATTTT.